A selection of T cell receptor beta chains follows, all from one sample in a study of T-cell memory formation after mild COVID-19. One entry per CDR3 protein results from TCRdb running MiXCR on the 5' RACE reads. The sample carries tens of thousands of distinct CDR3 sequences, about 16% recorded once. The specimen sequenced was PBMCs or a T cell subset sorted from them (not recorded which). These receptors came from an adult who had mild COVID-19 (a few samples of this study predate the infection). Cell type and time point are not known. The CDR3 runs from the conserved cysteine through the conserved F or W. A D gene is named only where the DNA matches it firmly. Only part of the rows carry a size: once, few, many, or a class if the clone is expanded.

CASRVGQRTGGELFF	TGTGCCAGCAGAGTGGGACAGCGAACAGGCGGGGAGCTGTTTTTT	TRBD1	TRBV7-3	TRBJ2-2	many
CSASGTGSLYNEQFF	TGCAGTGCTTCCGGGACAGGGTCTCTCTACAATGAGCAGTTCTTC	TRBD1	TRBV20-1	TRBJ2-1	medium-sized
CASSPHGYGYTF	TGTGCCAGCAGCCCTCATGGCTATGGCTACACCTTC	NA	TRBV7-2	TRBJ1-2	many
CASSFDTGELFF	TGTGCCAGCAGTTTCGACACCGGGGAGCTGTTTTTT	NA	TRBV12-3/TRBV12-4	TRBJ2-2	many
CATSDSGLAGATFYNEQFF	TGTGCCACCAGTGATTCCGGACTAGCGGGGGCGACCTTCTACAATGAGCAGTTCTTC	TRBD2	TRBV24-1	TRBJ2-1	many
CASSHSGSGNEKLFF	TGTGCCAGCAGCCACTCCGGGAGTGGTAATGAAAAACTGTTTTTT	NA	TRBV4-2	TRBJ1-4	many
CASSLTGTDTQYF	TGTGCCAGCAGTTTAACAGGGACAGATACGCAGTATTTT	NA	TRBV12-3/TRBV12-4	TRBJ2-3	medium-sized
CASRIDWSSYNSPLHF	TGTGCCAGCAGGATAGACTGGAGCTCCTATAATTCACCCCTCCACTTT	NA	TRBV6-5	TRBJ1-6	few
CASSPGQGYQPQHF	TGTGCCAGCAGCCCGGGACAGGGATATCAGCCCCAGCATTTT	TRBD1	TRBV4-2	TRBJ1-5	many
CSVRRVQETQYF	TGCAGCGTTCGGAGGGTACAAGAGACCCAGTACTTC	NA	TRBV29-1	TRBJ2-5	NA
CASSPPNSGTGFTGELFF	TGTGCCAGCTCACCACCTAACTCCGGGACAGGGTTCACCGGGGAGCTGTTTTTT	TRBD1	TRBV18	TRBJ2-2	many
CASSFRHSPLHF	TGTGCCAGCAGTTTCAGGCATTCACCCCTCCACTTT	NA	TRBV27	TRBJ1-6	many
CSVGGHGEAFF	TGCAGCGTTGGGGGGCACGGGGAAGCTTTCTTT	NA	TRBV29-1	TRBJ1-1	many
CASSQGRRPGGSEAFF	TGTGCCAGCAGCCAAGGGCGGAGGCCAGGAGGGTCTGAAGCTTTCTTT	NA	TRBV3-1	TRBJ1-1	many
CASSLDPGNEQFF	TGCGCCAGCAGCTTGGATCCGGGGAATGAGCAGTTCTTC	NA	TRBV5-1	TRBJ2-1	many
CASSVTSRGGLNEQFF	TGTGCCAGCAGCGTTACTAGTCGGGGGGGGTTAAATGAGCAGTTCTTC	TRBD2	TRBV13	TRBJ2-1	NA
CASSFRAEQFF	TGTGCCAGCAGCTTCCGAGCTGAGCAGTTCTTC	NA	TRBV5-6	TRBJ2-1	many
CASSGLAGGGTGELFF	TGTGCCAGCAGCGGACTAGCGGGAGGGGGAACCGGGGAGCTGTTTTTT	TRBD2	TRBV9	TRBJ2-2	few
CASSLGSGGPAEQYF	TGCGCCAGCAGCTTGGGTAGCGGGGGGCCAGCCGAGCAGTACTTC	TRBD2	TRBV5-1	TRBJ2-7	many
CATSDPRDRGPLNEQFF	TGTGCCACCAGTGATCCACGGGACAGGGGCCCCCTCAATGAGCAGTTCTTC	TRBD1	TRBV24-1	TRBJ2-1	NA
CASSDRHLAKNIQYF	TGTGCCAGCAGCGATAGACACCTAGCCAAAAACATTCAGTACTTC	NA	TRBV27	TRBJ2-4	many
CASSGRTEGHRTDTQYF	TGCGCCAGCAGCGGCAGAACCGAGGGACACAGAACAGATACGCAGTATTTT	NA	TRBV5-1	TRBJ2-3	many
CATRGNRLSEQYF	TGTGCCACCAGGGGTAACCGACTCTCCGAGCAGTACTTC	NA	TRBV24-1	TRBJ2-7	many
CASSLSWGGNQPQHF	TGCGCCAGCAGCTTGTCTTGGGGGGGCAATCAGCCCCAGCATTTT	NA	TRBV5-1	TRBJ1-5	NA
CASSGTGTFGGYTF	TGTGCCAGCAGTGGGACAGGGACTTTTGGTGGCTACACCTTC	TRBD1	TRBV12-3/TRBV12-4	TRBJ1-2	many
CASGLAGRKTGELFF	TGTGCCAGCGGATTAGCGGGGAGAAAAACCGGGGAGCTGTTTTTT	TRBD2	TRBV7-8	TRBJ2-2	medium-sized
CASSTGQGSVEQFF	TGCGCCAGCAGCACCGGACAGGGAAGCGTTGAGCAGTTCTTC	TRBD1	TRBV5-1	TRBJ2-1	many
CATSLDRAHNEQFF	TGTGCCACCAGCCTGGACAGGGCTCACAATGAGCAGTTCTTC	TRBD1	TRBV24-1	TRBJ2-1	many
CASSLLGVEAFF	TGTGCCAGCAGTTTACTAGGGGTTGAAGCTTTCTTT	NA	TRBV12-3/TRBV12-4	TRBJ1-1	NA
CASSIMAYEKLFF	TGTGCCAGTAGTATTATGGCTTACGAAAAACTGTTTTTT	NA	TRBV19	TRBJ1-4	NA